A selection of T cell receptor beta chains follows, all from one sample in a study of control samples from healthy donors and cancer patients. The protocol was immunoSEQ multiplex PCR, while the TCRdb copy is restricted to in-frame clones and leaves out a portion. This table has about 69,000 clones, roughly 82% appearing once. The specimen sequenced was PBMCs. Receptors were obtained from a woman aged 45-65 years with lung cancer. Both conserved end residues are part of each CDR3. A D gene is named only where the DNA matches it firmly. Some rows mark clone size as missing; the rest say once, few, many or name a class of expanded clone.

TRBV5-1	14	TRBJ1-1	.	.	TGCGCCAGCAGCCTACAGGGAGGGGACACTGAAGCTTTCTTT	CASSLQGGDTEAFF
TRBV7-8	15	TRBJ2-5	TRBD2	.	TGTGCCAGCAGCTTATACGGGGGGATCCAAGAGACCCAGTACTTC	CASSLYGGIQETQYF
TRBV25-1	14	TRBJ1-2	.	.	TGTGCCAGCAGTGGCCTCGGGGAGGGCTATGGCTACACCTTC	CASSGLGEGYGYTF
TRBV6-1	14	TRBJ2-2	TRBD2	.	TGTGCCGTCAAGGCGGGGGGGGAGACCGGGGAGCTGTTTTTT	CAVKAGGETGELFF
TRBV3-1/TRBV3-2	15	TRBJ2-5	TRBD2	few	TGTGCCAGCAGCCCCGAGGCTAGCGGGGGTGAGACCCAGTACTTC	CASSPEASGGETQYF
TRBV27	12	TRBJ2-1	.	.	TGTGCCAGCAGCCTTAGTTCGCGTGAGCAGTTCTTC	CASSLSSREQFF
TRBV11-2	16	TRBJ2-1	TRBD2	once	TGTGCCAGCAGCTTAGGAGTGGTAGCGGGGAGGAATGAGCAGTTCTTC	CASSLGVVAGRNEQFF
TRBV5-4	13	TRBJ1-2	.	.	TGTGCCAGCAGCCCGATGCAGGGTGACGGCTACACCTTC	CASSPMQGDGYTF
TRBV6-5	15	TRBJ1-2	.	.	TGTGCCAGCAGTTATTTAACAGTCACTGAGGATGGCTACACCTTC	CASSYLTVTEDGYTF
TRBV6-5	13	TRBJ2-5	.	.	TGTGCCAGCAGCCTTGTAACCCGAGAGACCCAGTACTTC	CASSLVTRETQYF
TRBV29-1	10	TRBJ1-2	.	.	TGCAGCGTCCACGGAGGGGGCTACACCTTC	CSVHGGGYTF
TRBV9	16	TRBJ1-3	TRBD1	.	TGTGCCAGCAGCGTAACAGAGACAGGGATGGGATACACCATATATTTT	CASSVTETGMGYTIYF
TRBV28	14	TRBJ1-1	.	.	TGTGCCAGCAGACTTACAGCGGGGAACACTGAAGCTTTCTTT	CASRLTAGNTEAFF
TRBV7-3	13	TRBJ2-1	TRBD2	.	TGTGCCAGCAGCTCCTCAGGAGCGGGGGAGCAGTTCTTC	CASSSSGAGEQFF
TRBV2	14	TRBJ1-3	.	.	TGTGCCAGCAGTCGCCCCAGCTCTGGAAACACCATATATTTT	CASSRPSSGNTIYF
TRBV5-1	15	TRBJ2-5	.	.	TGCGCCAGCAGCTTGGCCTACCAAGGAGGAGAGACCCAGTACTTC	CASSLAYQGGETQYF
TRBV5-6	14	TRBJ2-2	.	.	TGTGCCAGCAGCGCCGTCGGGACTACCGGGGAGCTGTTTTTT	CASSAVGTTGELFF
TRBV6-1	14	TRBJ1-5	TRBD1	.	TGTGCCAGCAGTGAAGGGGACAGCTATCAGCCCCAGCATTTT	CASSEGDSYQPQHF
TRBV6-6	13	TRBJ1-2	.	.	TGTGCCAGCAGTTACTCCCCGAACTATGGCTACACCTTC	CASSYSPNYGYTF
TRBV7-2	13	TRBJ1-1	.	.	TGTGCCAGCAGCTTAGGTACAGGACGGGGAGCTTTCTTT	CASSLGTGRGAFF
TRBV28	17	TRBJ1-3	TRBD1	.	TGTGCCAGCAGGGATGATCAGGGGGGGTCCTCTGGAAACACCATATATTTT	CASRDDQGGSSGNTIYF
TRBV9	15	TRBJ1-6	.	.	TGTGCCAGCAGCGCCCTTGACAAGCCGAATTCACCCCTCCACTTT	CASSALDKPNSPLHF
TRBV4-1	14	TRBJ1-5	.	.	TGCGCCAGCAGTCACGACAGGAGCAATCAGCCCCAGCATTTT	CASSHDRSNQPQHF
TRBV7-2	15	TRBJ1-4	TRBD1	once	TGTGCCAGCAGCTTAGTAGGGGGCCCAAGGGAAAAACTGTTTTTT	CASSLVGGPREKLFF
TRBV19	16	TRBJ1-5	TRBD1	.	TGTGCCAGTAGTAGGGGGACAGGTAATAGCAATCAGCCCCAGCATTTT	CASSRGTGNSNQPQHF
TRBV18	17	TRBJ1-2	.	.	TGTGCCAGCTCACCCCCTTCTGGGACCCCTTTCCTCTATGGCTACACCTTC	CASSPPSGTPFLYGYTF
TRBV9	15	TRBJ2-1	TRBD1	.	TGTGCCAGCAGCCCTACAGGGGGCCGCTACAATGAGCAGTTCTTC	CASSPTGGRYNEQFF